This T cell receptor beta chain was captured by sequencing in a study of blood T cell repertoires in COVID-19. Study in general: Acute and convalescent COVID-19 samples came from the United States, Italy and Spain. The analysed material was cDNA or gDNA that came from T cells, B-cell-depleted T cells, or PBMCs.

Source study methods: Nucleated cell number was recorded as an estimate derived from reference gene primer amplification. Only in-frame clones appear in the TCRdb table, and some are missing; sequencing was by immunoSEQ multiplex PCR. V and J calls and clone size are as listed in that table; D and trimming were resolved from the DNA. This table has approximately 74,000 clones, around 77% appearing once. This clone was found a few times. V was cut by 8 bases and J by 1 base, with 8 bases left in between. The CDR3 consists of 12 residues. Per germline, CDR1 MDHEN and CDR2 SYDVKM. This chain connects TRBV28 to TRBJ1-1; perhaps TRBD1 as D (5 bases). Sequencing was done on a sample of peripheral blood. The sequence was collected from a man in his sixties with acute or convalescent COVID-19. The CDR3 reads CASARENTEAFF. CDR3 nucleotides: TGTGCCAGCGCCAGGGAGAACACTGAAGCTTTCTTT.